Detailed here is one T cell receptor beta chain. Germline and junction disagree at one end, which may indicate a read error. Germline-derived CDR1 and CDR2 are SGHAT and FQNNGV. This CDR3 contains 13 residues. This specimen comes from a study of tumor and adjacent non-tumor tissue in lung cancer. Whole-study context: The cohort had about 12 adenocarcinoma, a couple of squamous cell and 1 small cell patients. Aged about 31 to 76 years, patients included fewer than 11 men and roughly 5 women with stage I to III disease.

Three rounds of nested PCR, following a modified ARM-PCR protocol, produced the TCRbeta library. Via MiXCR, TCRdb re-called the multiplex PCR reads, giving one row per CDR3 protein. The repertoire holds 200,000 to 250,000 distinct CDR3 sequences, 71% seen once, with less than 25% in the top ten. This sample's RNA came from whole unsorted tissue. Chemotherapy-naive patients with new lung cancer underwent thoracic surgery in China, August–late 2014. Sequenced: lung tumor tissue. This sequence was found in a man in his sixties with non-small cell lung cancer. The rearrangement joins TRBV11-2 to TRBJ1-5, with D unresolved. Here the CDR3 DNA reads TGCGCCAGCAGCTTAGACCACAATCAGCCCCAGCATTTT. Its protein is CASSLDHNQPQHF.